The source of this TCR beta chain is a study of cytomegalovirus exposure and HLA in healthy donors (TCRdb year 2017). Some background on the complete study: In an earlier analysis of 587 of the donors, 250 to 300 Gb of sequence data and approximately 100 million unique TCR beta sequences from 150 million to 200 million T cells were reported. About 310 gigabases of sequencing data and approximately 84 million unique TCR sequences were included in an early release covering about 700 HLA-typed donors. Of the 398 genotyped donors, 65% to 90% were placed in the genetic ancestry cluster associated with self-reported Caucasian donors. The study was designed to test whether signatures of past pathogen exposure could be identified by cataloging public T cell receptors. The T cell repertoires of 700 or so subjects were profiled by immunosequencing and related to cytomegalovirus serostatus. In addition to the first cohort of approximately 670 subjects, a separate validation cohort of under 150 different subjects was used. The study combined high-throughput TCR immunosequencing, statistical association of individual TCRs with disease status, and machine learning to predict cytomegalovirus infection status. A later analysis re-analyzed previously published TCR beta repertoires from hundreds of donors and added high-resolution HLA genotyping to study TCR occurrence patterns. Rather than drawing on any new phenotypic data, the later analysis identified candidate immune exposures from TCR beta sequences and the way those sequences occurred across donors. An earlier analysis of 500 to 650 of the donors applied high-throughput TCR beta sequencing to assess whether each TCR beta V gene segment acted as functional or pseudogenic. Donor age, sex, ethnicity and CMV serostatus were compiled together with the repertoire data. A later genetic analysis took genome-wide SNP genotypes for about three fifths of the 666 donors and used that subset as a discovery cohort. All discovery cohort repertoires had been generated on a single sequencing platform. Both class I and class II loci were covered by HLA typing, at four-digit resolution. The number of typed donors differed by locus: about 629-630 for A, B, C, DRB1 and DQB1; some 540 for DQA1; 600 to 610 for DPA1; and some 450 for DPB1. Four to six DR-DQ haplotypes were handled as single units for association and clustering because linkage in the cohort was strong. Among 300 to 500 genotyped donors of the cohort, an average of around 220,000 unique TCR beta nucleotide sequences was sequenced per donor, of which about 19% were non-productive.

Overall study results and their limits: According to the authors, the approach could potentially be generalized to other disease states and immunological phenotypes. In a later analysis, the rate of TCR association differed among HLA loci, with DRB1 alleles having the most associated TCRs and HLA-C alleles having the fewest. A later analysis associated 16,951 TCR beta sequences with specific HLA alleles at a false discovery rate of 0.05. A later analysis reported that several top co-occurrence clusters appeared linked to parvovirus B19, influenza, CMV and Epstein-Barr virus. Assigning TCR associations to individual alleles was difficult when HLA alleles, especially DR and DQ, strongly co-occurred. An earlier analysis of several hundred of the donors showed that most TCR beta V segments appeared in productive rearrangements either about 87% or about 30% of the time, which broadly matched IMGT annotations. CMV serostatus was the only immune exposure information available for the cohort. While some public TCRs were present in many individuals, most TCR sequences turned up only very rarely across donors. A later analysis found that most CMV-associated TCR beta chains appeared HLA-restricted, with HLA associations seemingly driven largely by CMV exposure. Because the 87-base-pair reads could not distinguish some IMGT-functional V segments, including TRBV6-2 and TRBV6-3, those segments were excluded. Because some donors lacked HLA typing at each locus, the association tests relied only on the typed subset. This cohort had only TCR beta chains sequenced, and the lack of alpha or paired-chain data limited which features could be detected. A later analysis found that HLA-associated TCR beta chains were more clonally expanded and had lower generation probabilities than equally common non-associated chains. In a later genetic analysis, fewer N-insertions in productive TCRs were reported among donors in an Asian-associated ancestry cluster than the roughly 640-donor mean. Correlated functional status among segregating V segments might reflect linkage disequilibrium, but an unknown experimental factor could not be ruled out. Because counts were too low, 15 or so rarely observed V segments, including chromosome 9 orphons, were excluded from the earlier analysis of several hundred of the donors. The classifier was reported to diagnose cytomegalovirus status with high specificity and sensitivity in both the original and validation cohorts. The study listed 164 TCR beta chains as associated with cytomegalovirus. In vitro tests confirmed that three of the cytomegalovirus-associated TCR beta chains recognize cytomegalovirus antigens. A further reported finding was that TCR beta sequences accurately predicted the HLA-A and HLA-B alleles for most subjects in the first cohort. A cluster of highly shared sequence variants was judged likely to represent a technical artifact of the sequencing pipeline. Sequencing depth was assumed to be roughly uniform across donors in the presence/absence analyses, though that assumption may not hold. In a later genetic analysis, a missense DCLRE1C variant was associated with V-gene and J-gene trimming of TCR beta chains, and the association was replicated in an independent cohort.

With regard to this clone: The antigen it binds to is not known. No much larger clone is present one base from it, and per-base qualities are unavailable.

In total, roughly 710 healthy bone marrow donors made up the cohort. All cohort members were sampled while nominally healthy, although unrecorded immune exposures were likely present. The donor was CMV seropositive and belonged to the group of 250 to 300 seropositive cohort members. Every donor gave a peripheral blood sample, and the peripheral blood mononuclear cells from that sample were used for TCR beta sequencing. Genomic DNA extraction from the blood cell samples was performed with the Qiagen DNeasy Blood Extraction Kit. CDR1 and CDR2 were assigned from the germline V gene (reference sequence) as GTSNPN and SVGIG. The CDR3 sequence holds 14 residues, the cysteine and phenylalanine included. Just the 42-base CDR3 DNA is kept, in frame starting at base 1. V is reduced by 1 base and J by 2 bases, leaving a spacing of 10 bases between them. Library construction relied on the immunoSEQ multiplex PCR assay. For the multiplex PCR, a mixture combining 60 forward primers for TCR Vbeta segments and 13 reverse primers for TCR Jbeta segments was used. The CDR3 region of rearranged TCR beta genes was amplified from genomic DNA by a multiplex PCR assay. On the Illumina HiSeq System, the amplified TCR beta libraries were sequenced as 87-base-pair reads. In the authors' own workflow: In a later analysis, approximately 74 million unique TCR beta chains were counted across the 666 repertoires, and some 10 million of these chains were shared by at least two donors. Raw reads were error-corrected and collapsed into unique sequences with a nearest-neighbor algorithm that merged closely related sequences to remove PCR and sequencing errors. To assign V, D and J gene segments, CDR3 sequences were aligned to IMGT reference sequences. Each retained sequence needed at least a six-nucleotide match to both a V gene segment and a J gene segment. Rearrangements were called productive when the CDR3 lacked stop codons and stayed in frame with V and J; all others were non-productive. CDR3 was defined by IMGT convention, running from the second conserved V-encoded cysteine to the conserved J-encoded phenylalanine. In an earlier analysis of 500 to 650 of the donors, sequences lacking an unambiguous match to a single V gene segment were excluded. In an earlier analysis of roughly 500 of the donors, V segments were called functional above 56.7% productive rearrangements and were called segregating when the between-donor standard deviation exceeded 5%. A statistical classification framework was built for diagnosing cytomegalovirus status from the catalog of TCR beta chain sequences. In a later analysis, V and J genes were assigned by comparing TCR nucleotide sequences against IMGT/GENE-DB human TR gene sequences. A later analysis assigned CDR3 sequences and most-parsimonious VDJ recombination scenarios with the TCRdist pipeline. A later analysis defined each TCR beta chain by its CDR3 amino acid sequence plus V-gene family, and excluded reads lacking a unique V-gene family. A later analysis removed several hundred highly shared, low-generation-probability nucleotide sequences to deal with suspected cross-contamination and a sequencing artifact. In a later analysis, a clonal expansion index was calculated for each public chain from normalized within-repertoire ranks of inferred template counts. In a later analysis, generation probabilities were computed with a VDJ recombination model fitted to out-of-frame rearrangements, and the resulting probabilities were checked against IGoR. Hypergeometric tests were used in a later analysis to score TCR-TCR, TCR-HLA and TCR-CMV co-occurrence, with a repertoire-size bias correction applied to the TCR pairs. False discovery rates were estimated in a later analysis by permuting HLA or CMV assignments 20 times. A later analysis grouped co-occurring TCRs with DBSCAN, adding TCRdist sequence similarity when clustering within HLA-allele-positive subsets. Co-occurrence clustering excluded repertoires with fewer than 30,000 or more than 120,000 public chains, plus five with anomalous nucleotide sharing. TCRdb re-hosts the immuneACCESS table, in-frame sequences only. Its copies lack some clones; in the studies checked, an unresolved V gene accounts for under half of them, and the cause for the rest is not known. The DNA was the basis for D and trimming; V, J and clone size are from that table. The sample table records 150,000 or so clones; 80% to 90% of these occur just once. The ten biggest clones cover about 2% of the sample.

The clonotype was recovered from a man younger than 35 in good health and CMV-seropositive. The chain employs TRBV30 and TRBJ2-3; TRBD2 is a possible D gene, resting on 5 matching bases. The sequencing input was PBMCs. CDR3 sequence: CAWSARGATDTQYF. The nucleotide sequence reads as follows: TGTGCCTGGAGTGCTCGGGGTGCCACAGATACGCAGTATTTT.